Following are 26 T cell receptor beta chains from one sample sequenced in a study of blood T cell repertoires in COVID-19. Produced via immunoSEQ multiplex PCR; TCRdb's table is partial and in-frame only. The table includes over 120,000 clones, about three quarters detected once. The sequenced sample was peripheral blood. All receptors come from a woman aged 55 to 70 with acute or convalescent COVID-19.

This rearrangement joins TRBV3-1 (or the pseudogene TRBV3-2) to TRBJ1-2, with D hard to call. Trimming took off 4 bases at V and 5 bases at J, with 11 bases between the two ends. The germline gives CDR1 LGHDT, CDR2 YNNKEL (reference sequence). The CDR3 runs to 13 residues. DNA for the CDR3: TGTGCCAGCAGCCCACTCACGCGTTATGGCTACACCTTC. Translating gives CASSPLTRYGYTF.

This clone was seen a few times. This chain uses TRBV30 with TRBJ2-7, with D possibly being TRBD2 (6 bases). CDR1 and CDR2 from the germline V gene are GTSNPN and SVGIG (reference sequence). The V end was cut by 5 bases, the J end by 5 bases, with 13 bases between. This CDR3 is built from 12 residues. CDR3 DNA sequence: TGTGCCTGGGGCCTAGCGACCCACGAGCAGTACTTC. It yields the protein CAWGLATHEQYF.

Only a few counts were recorded for this clone. The chain uses TRBV5-5 and TRBJ1-2; no clear D. Germline values: CDR1 SGHKS, CDR2 YYEKEE (reference sequence). The CDR3 sequence is 14 residues long. With 4 bases removed from V and 0 bases from J, the gap between germline ends came to 10 bases. CDR3 in amino acids: CASSHGDPNYGYTF. CDR3 nucleotide sequence: TGTGCCAGCAGCCACGGAGACCCTAACTATGGCTACACCTTC.

Remarks on this clone: The sample contains more than one DNA sequence encoding this CDR3. The chain is built from TRBV5-1 and TRBJ2-1; D unresolved. V dropped 2 bases and J dropped 7 bases, with 4 bases sitting between them. The germline CDR1 and CDR2 sequences are SGHRS and YFSETQ. The CDR3 extends over 11 amino acids. Here the CDR3 reads CASSFSNEQFF. DNA of the CDR3: TGCGCCAGCAGCTTTTCAAATGAGCAGTTCTTC.

The chain combines TRBV6-1 with TRBJ2-1; TRBD2 agrees at 11 bases. V lost 4 bases to trimming and J lost 5 bases; unmatched junction nucleotides: 7. This CDR3 has 16 amino acids. The germline gives CDR1 MNHNS, CDR2 SASEGT. The CDR3 bases are TGTGCCAGCAGTGCTACTAGCGGGAGAAGTAACAATGAGCAGTTCTTC. It encodes CASSATSGRSNNEQFF.

The J gene is TRBJ1-2, the V gene TRBV9; possible D gene TRBD1, 5 bases. CDR3 length: 15 residues. V was cut by 0 bases and J by 8 bases, with 17 bases left in between. Germline CDR1 and CDR2: SGDLS and YYNGEE. CDR3 nucleotide sequence: TGTGCCAGCAGCGTAGTTGCAGGGCAAACTGACGGCTACACCTTC. Its translation: CASSVVAGQTDGYTF.

This sequence joins TRBV27 and TRBJ1-5; D not resolved. Trimming shortened V by 5 bases and J by 5 bases, and 13 bases separated the two germline ends. CDR1 is MNHEY and CDR2 is SMNVEV in the germline V gene (reference sequence). CDR3 size: 14 residues. In DNA, the CDR3 is TGTGCCAGCAGTCCCGCCTATTCGTATCAGCCCCAGCATTTT. Translation: CASSPAYSYQPQHF.

The chain carries TRBV7-6 and TRBJ2-1; TRBD2 aligns across 12 bases. This CDR3 is 16 amino acids long. Germline trimming cut 5 bases from V and 2 bases from J; bases unmatched to any gene: 4. CDR1 SGHVS and CDR2 FNYEAQ come from the germline V gene. The CDR3 DNA is TGTGCCAGCAGCCTTCGGACTAGCGGGGCCTACAATGAGCAGTTCTTC. This codes for CASSLRTSGAYNEQFF.

The rearrangement links TRBV2 to TRBJ2-6, with TRBD2 as a possible D gene (5 bases). Looked up from germline, CDR1 is SNHLY and CDR2 is FYNNEI. CDR3 length: 17 amino acids. Trimming shortened V by 5 bases and J by 4 bases, and 18 bases separated the two germline ends. CDR3 nucleotides: TGTGCCAGCAGTCCTCAAAAGGGCGGGCCAGGGGCCAACGTCCTGACTTTC. This gives the protein CASSPQKGGPGANVLTF.

In this sample, this clone turned up a few times. This chain connects TRBV2 to TRBJ2-7; D is uncertain. Trimming left V 4 bases short and J 4 bases short, with 8 bases between. Germline CDR1 reads SNHLY; CDR2 reads FYNNEI. The CDR3 covers 12 residues. The CDR3 loop is CASSVVRYEQYF. In nucleotides, the CDR3 is TGTGCCAGCAGTGTAGTGCGGTACGAGCAGTACTTC.

The chain carries TRBV27 and TRBJ2-7; 13 positions agree with TRBD2. V was pared by 0 bases and J by 7 bases, with 15 bases of the junction left unmatched. CDR3 length: 19 residues. Germline V gene data show CDR1 as MNHEY and CDR2 as SMNVEV (reference sequence). This chain's CDR3 is CASSLSIPGTSGISGEQYF. DNA for the CDR3: TGTGCCAGCAGTTTATCGATTCCGGGGACTAGCGGGATATCAGGGGAGCAGTACTTC.

Only a few counts were recorded for this clone. The chain carries TRBV4-1 and TRBJ1-4, with D perhaps TRBD1 (6 bases). Between the trimmed V and J ends, which lost 8 bases and 1 base, there was a span of 11 bases. Per germline, CDR1 MGHRA and CDR2 YSYEKL. This CDR3 has 14 amino acids. For the CDR3, the DNA is TGCGCCAGCTCTTGGACAGTAACTAATGAAAAACTGTTTTTT. Translating gives CASSWTVTNEKLFF.

This rearrangement joins TRBV3-1 (or the pseudogene TRBV3-2) to TRBJ2-3; TRBD1 aligns across 12 bases. Germline V gives CDR1 LGHDT, CDR2 YNNKEL (reference sequence). V lost 1 base and J lost 7; bases outside the gene matches: 6. CDR3 length equals 16 residues. CDR3 in amino acids: CASSQAGTGGVNTQYF. The CDR3 bases are TGTGCCAGCAGCCAAGCCGGGACAGGGGGCGTGAATACGCAGTATTTT.

The V gene is TRBV11-3, the J gene TRBJ2-1; perhaps TRBD1 as D (5 bases). Trimming pared 2 bases from V and 0 bases from J, leaving 8 bases between. The germline V gene encodes CDR1 SGHNT and CDR2 YENEEA. CDR3 length equals 15 residues. Here the CDR3 reads CASSLRGSSYNEQFF. CDR3 DNA sequence: TGTGCCAGCAGCTTAAGGGGCTCCTCCTACAATGAGCAGTTCTTC.

The chain carries TRBV6-4 and TRBJ1-6; D is unclear. The CDR3 runs 14 residues. Germline V gives CDR1 MRHNA, CDR2 SNTAGT. The V and J ends lost 3 bases and 4 bases respectively, with 7 bases between them. This CDR3 reads CASSERVYNSPLHF. The CDR3 DNA is TGTGCCAGCAGTGAGAGGGTGTATAATTCACCCCTCCACTTT.

V usage is TRBV6-1 and J usage is TRBJ2-1; perhaps TRBD1 as D (5 bases). This CDR3 is 16 amino acids long. Trimming cost V 2 bases and J 5 bases, with 16 bases left between them. The V gene's germline CDR1 is MNHNS and CDR2 SASEGT. This CDR3 reads CASSEWQGRVDNEQFF. CDR3 bases: TGTGCCAGCAGTGAATGGCAGGGCAGAGTCGACAATGAGCAGTTCTTC.

The gene calls are TRBV3-1 (or the pseudogene TRBV3-2) and TRBJ2-1; D may be TRBD2 (5 bases). Trimming stripped 5 bases from V and 12 bases from J, with 17 bases between. CDR3 size: 13 residues. The germline gives CDR1 LGHDT, CDR2 YNNKEL (reference sequence). The CDR3 region has the DNA TGTGCCAGCAGCGCCGCCCGGGGTTACAGGCAGTTCTTC. Translation gives CASSAARGYRQFF.

This clone was seen a handful of times. The chain combines TRBV28 with TRBJ1-2, with D possibly matching TRBD1 (6 bases). The CDR3 runs 16 residues. The germline V gene has CDR1 MDHEN and CDR2 SYDVKM. V lost 7 bases and J 4 bases, leaving 22 bases between the germline ends. CDR3: CASITTGRAYGYGYTF. The CDR3 DNA is TGTGCCAGCATTACGACAGGACGGGCGTATGGCTATGGCTACACCTTC.

The genes are TRBV6-5 and TRBJ1-6; D is unclear. CDR1 and CDR2 (germline): MNHEY, SVGAGI. V lost 0 bases and J 10 bases, leaving 7 bases between the germline ends. The CDR3 totals 13 residues. This CDR3 reads CASSYSTASPLHF. CDR3 sequence (DNA): TGTGCCAGCAGTTACTCTACAGCCTCACCCCTCCACTTT.

The chain couples TRBV5-4 to TRBJ2-5; D gene uncertain. CDR3 length equals 15 residues. Trimming cost V 1 base and J 5 bases, with 15 bases left between them. CDR1 is SGHNT and CDR2 is YYREEE in the germline V gene (reference sequence). CDR3 amino acids: CASSLISEGGETQYF. In DNA, the CDR3 is TGTGCCAGCAGCTTGATCTCTGAAGGCGGTGAGACCCAGTACTTC.

The chain has TRBV11-2 and TRBJ1-5; 8 bases are a match to TRBD1. The CDR3 is made up of 15 amino acids. The germline gives CDR1 SGHAT, CDR2 FQNNGV. V was pared by 1 base and J by 3 bases, with 2 bases of the junction left unmatched. The DNA for the CDR3 is TGTGCCAGCAGCTTAGGACAGGGGCCCAATCAGCCCCAGCATTTT. It is translated as CASSLGQGPNQPQHF.

This clone showed up just a few times. The chain uses TRBV11-1 and TRBJ2-3, with a weak D call TRBD2 (5 bases). Trimming stripped 2 bases from V and 0 bases from J, with 9 bases between. The length of the CDR3 is 15 residues. The germline V gene encodes CDR1 SGHAT and CDR2 FQDESV (reference sequence). The CDR3 DNA sequence: TGTGCCAGCAGCTTACGTCTAGCAAGCACAGATACGCAGTATTTT. Residues: CASSLRLASTDTQYF.

V gene TRBV3-1 (or the pseudogene TRBV3-2) combines with J gene TRBJ2-3, with a weak D call TRBD2 (5 bases). CDR3 size: 16 residues. V lost 5 bases and J lost 2, with 17 bases in between. Per the germline V gene, CDR1 is LGHDT and CDR2 is YNNKEL (reference sequence). CDR3 bases: TGTGCCAGCAGCTCCCGGACTGGAAGTCCCACAGATACGCAGTATTTT. Protein sequence: CASSSRTGSPTDTQYF.

J is TRBJ2-7 and V is TRBV5-1; 11 bases are shared with TRBD2. With V trimmed by 4 bases and J by 5 bases, 8 bases remained unmatched. The CDR3 runs to 15 residues. Per the germline V gene, CDR1 is SGHRS and CDR2 is YFSETQ. In DNA form, the CDR3 reads TGCGCCAGCAGCCCGGAGACTAGCGGGACGAACGAGCAGTACTTC. It codes for CASSPETSGTNEQYF.

J is TRBJ2-1 and V is TRBV3-1 (or the pseudogene TRBV3-2), with D tentatively TRBD2 (5 bases). CDR1 and CDR2 from the germline V gene are LGHDT and YNNKEL (reference sequence). This CDR3 contains 15 residues. Trimming shortened V by 0 bases and J by 8 bases, and 14 bases separated the two germline ends. The CDR3 loop is CASSQERAGRDEQFF. Written as DNA, the CDR3 is TGTGCCAGCAGCCAAGAGCGGGCCGGAAGGGATGAGCAGTTCTTC.

This chain links TRBV6-5 with TRBJ2-1; D uncertain. The CDR3 consists of 10 residues. CDR1 and CDR2 (germline): MNHEY, SVGAGI. In DNA, the CDR3 is TGTGCTATACGGTACAATGAGCAGTTCTTC. Encoded protein: CAIRYNEQFF.